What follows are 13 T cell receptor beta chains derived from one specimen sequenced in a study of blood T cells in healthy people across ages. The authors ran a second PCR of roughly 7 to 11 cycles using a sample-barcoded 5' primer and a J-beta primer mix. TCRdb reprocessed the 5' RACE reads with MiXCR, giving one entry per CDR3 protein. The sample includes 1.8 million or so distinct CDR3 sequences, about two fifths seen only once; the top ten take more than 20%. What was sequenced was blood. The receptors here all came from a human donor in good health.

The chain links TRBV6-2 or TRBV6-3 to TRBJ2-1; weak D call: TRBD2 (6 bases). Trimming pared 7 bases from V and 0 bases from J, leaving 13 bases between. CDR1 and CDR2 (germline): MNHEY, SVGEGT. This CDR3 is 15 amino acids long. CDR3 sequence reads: CASKGGVSSYNEQFF. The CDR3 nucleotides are TGTGCCAGCAAGGGCGGGGTTAGCTCCTACAATGAGCAGTTCTTC.

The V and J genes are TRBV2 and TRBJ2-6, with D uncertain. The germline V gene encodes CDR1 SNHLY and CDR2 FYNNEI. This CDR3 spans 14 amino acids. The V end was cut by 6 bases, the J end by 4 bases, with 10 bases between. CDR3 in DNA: TGTGCCAGCAGGACAAGAGCAGGGGCCAACGTCCTGACTTTC. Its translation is CASRTRAGANVLTF.

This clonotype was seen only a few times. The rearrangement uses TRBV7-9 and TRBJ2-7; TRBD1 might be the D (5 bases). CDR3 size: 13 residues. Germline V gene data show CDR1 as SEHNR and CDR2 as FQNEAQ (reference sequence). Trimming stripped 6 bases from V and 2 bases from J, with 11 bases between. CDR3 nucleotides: TGTGCCAGCAGTACGCAGGGAACCTACGAGCAGTACTTC. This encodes CASSTQGTYEQYF.

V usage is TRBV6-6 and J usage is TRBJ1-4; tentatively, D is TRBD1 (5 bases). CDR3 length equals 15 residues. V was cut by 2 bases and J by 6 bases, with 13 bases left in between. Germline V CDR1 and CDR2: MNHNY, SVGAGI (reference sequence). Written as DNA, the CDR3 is TGTGCCAGCAGTTACCCCGCGGTGACAGATGAAAAACTGTTTTTT. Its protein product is CASSYPAVTDEKLFF.

CDR3 in DNA: TGTGCCAGCAGCGCGGGACTAGCGGGGGGTGAAGATACGCAGTATTTT. Translated, it gives CASSAGLAGGEDTQYF. The V call is TRBV9, the J call TRBJ2-3; the match to TRBD2 covers 15 bases. The CDR3 is made up of 16 amino acids. Looked up from germline, CDR1 is SGDLS and CDR2 is YYNGEE. Trimming removed 3 bases from V and 5 bases from J; junction bases left unmatched: 4. Full variable domain (remainder filled in from reference TRBV9 and TRBJ2-3): DSGVTQTPKHLITATGQRVTLRCSPRSGDLSVYWYQQSLDQGLQFLIQYYNGEERAKGNILERFSAQQFPDLHSELNLSSLELGDSALYFCASSAGLAGGEDTQYFGPGTRLTVL.

In DNA, the CDR3 is TGTGCCAGCAGCTACGACAGGATATTTTCCACTGAAGCTTTCTTT. This translates into CASSYDRIFSTEAFF. The chain carries TRBV7-3 and TRBJ1-1, with D possibly matching TRBD1 (6 bases). V was clipped by 4 bases and J by 4 bases, with 16 bases between them. The CDR3 is 15 residues long. Germline values: CDR1 SGHTA, CDR2 FQGTGA.

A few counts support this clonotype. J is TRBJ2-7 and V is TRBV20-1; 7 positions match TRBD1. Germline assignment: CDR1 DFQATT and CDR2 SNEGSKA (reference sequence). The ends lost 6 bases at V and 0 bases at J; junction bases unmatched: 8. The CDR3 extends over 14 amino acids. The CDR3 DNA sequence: TGCAGTGCCAGGATACAGGGGAGCTCCTACGAGCAGTACTTC. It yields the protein CSARIQGSSYEQYF.

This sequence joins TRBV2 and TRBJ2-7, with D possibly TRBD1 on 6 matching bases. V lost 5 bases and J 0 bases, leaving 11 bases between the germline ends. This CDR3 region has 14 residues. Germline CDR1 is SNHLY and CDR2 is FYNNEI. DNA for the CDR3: TGTGCCAGCAGTAGGGGACACACCTCCTACGAGCAGTACTTC. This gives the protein CASSRGHTSYEQYF.

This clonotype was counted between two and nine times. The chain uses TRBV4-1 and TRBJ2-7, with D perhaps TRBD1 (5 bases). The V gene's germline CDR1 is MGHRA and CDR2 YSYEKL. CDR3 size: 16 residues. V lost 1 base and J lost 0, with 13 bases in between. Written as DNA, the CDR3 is TGCGCCAGCAGCCAAGGTGGGAAGGGGAACTCCTACGAGCAGTACTTC. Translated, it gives CASSQGGKGNSYEQYF.

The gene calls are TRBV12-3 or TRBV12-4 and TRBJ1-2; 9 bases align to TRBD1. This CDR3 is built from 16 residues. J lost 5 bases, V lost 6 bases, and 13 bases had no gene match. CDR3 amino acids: CASSRNTGGGGYGYTF. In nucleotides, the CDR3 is TGTGCCAGCAGCCGAAACACAGGGGGCGGTGGTTATGGCTACACCTTC.

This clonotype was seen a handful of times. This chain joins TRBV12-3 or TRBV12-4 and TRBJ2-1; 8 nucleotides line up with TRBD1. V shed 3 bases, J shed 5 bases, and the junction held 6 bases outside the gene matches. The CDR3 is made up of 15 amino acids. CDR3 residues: CASSFQGALNNEQFF. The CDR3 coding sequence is TGTGCCAGCAGTTTTCAGGGGGCCCTGAACAATGAGCAGTTCTTC.

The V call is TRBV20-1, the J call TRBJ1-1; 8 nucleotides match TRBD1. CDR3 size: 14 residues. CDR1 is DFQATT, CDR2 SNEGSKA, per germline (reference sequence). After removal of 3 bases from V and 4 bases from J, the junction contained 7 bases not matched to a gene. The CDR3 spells CSASPQTGGTEAFF. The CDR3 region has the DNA TGCAGTGCTAGTCCCCAAACAGGGGGCACTGAAGCTTTCTTT.

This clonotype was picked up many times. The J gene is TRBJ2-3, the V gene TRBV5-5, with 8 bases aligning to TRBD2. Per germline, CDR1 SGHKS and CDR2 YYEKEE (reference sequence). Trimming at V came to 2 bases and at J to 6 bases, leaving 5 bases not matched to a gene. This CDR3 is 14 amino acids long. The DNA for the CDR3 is TGTGCCAGCAGCTTCGGACTAGCTTGGGATACGCAGTATTTT. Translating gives CASSFGLAWDTQYF.